Below are 22 T cell receptor beta chains sequenced from a single sample in a study of T-cell memory formation after mild COVID-19. MiXCR, run by TCRdb on the 5' RACE reads, gives a single entry per CDR3 protein. The sample lists some 150,000 distinct CDR3 sequences, approximately 21% seen once, with approximately 2.3% in the top ten. Input material: PBMCs or a T cell subset sorted from them (not recorded which). The receptors here all came from an adult woman who had mild COVID-19 (a few samples of this study predate the infection). Cell type and time point are not known.

The J gene is TRBJ1-6, the V gene TRBV7-9; D ambiguous. The CDR3 has 15 residues. Trimming removed 0 bases from V and 8 bases from J, with 11 bases in between. The germline V gene has CDR1 SEHNR and CDR2 FQNEAQ (reference sequence). CDR3 nucleotides: TGTGCCAGCAGCTTAGCGGGGTATTCGGATTCACCCCTCCACTTT. Translation: CASSLAGYSDSPLHF.

The DNA of the CDR3 is TGTGCCAGCAGTGTCTCCGGGGCCCACTATGGCTACACCTTC. Translating gives CASSVSGAHYGYTF. The chain recombines TRBV6-1 with TRBJ1-2; weak D call: TRBD1 (5 bases). CDR1 is MNHNS, CDR2 SASEGT, per germline. There are 14 residues in the CDR3. The V end was cut by 4 bases, the J end by 3 bases, with 12 bases between.

This clonotype has more than one count but fewer than ten. The chain uses TRBV20-1 and TRBJ2-7; 9 bases are a match to TRBD1. The length of the CDR3 is 13 residues. With V trimmed by 5 bases and J by 5 bases, 7 bases remained unmatched. Per the germline V gene, CDR1 is DFQATT and CDR2 is SNEGSKA (reference sequence). The CDR3 region is CSASGTGTHEQYF. The CDR3 coding sequence is TGCAGTGCTTCCGGGACAGGGACCCACGAGCAGTACTTC.

The chain links TRBV29-1 to TRBJ2-7; 10 nucleotides align to TRBD1. Germline V CDR1 and CDR2: SQVTM, ANQGSEA. The CDR3 runs to 12 residues. The V segment lost 4 bases and the J segment 6 bases; nucleotides outside the gene matches: 3. The chain's CDR3 is CSVAGTGVEQYF. In DNA, the CDR3 is TGCAGCGTTGCCGGGACAGGGGTCGAGCAGTACTTC.

This clonotype was counted between two and nine times. V usage is TRBV18 and J usage is TRBJ1-2, with a possible D match to TRBD1 (6 bases). The CDR3 is 15 amino acids. The germline V and J ends were trimmed by 0 bases and 4 bases, with 12 bases remaining between them. The germline V gene has CDR1 KGHSH and CDR2 LQKENI. CDR3 bases: TGTGCCAGCTCACCACCATCACAGGGCGGCTATGGCTACACCTTC. It specifies CASSPPSQGGYGYTF.

The chain uses TRBV6-1 and TRBJ2-1; 8 bases are a match to TRBD2. CDR3 length: 16 residues. Unmatched junction bases numbered 7, after V lost 2 bases and J lost 4 bases. The germline V gene has CDR1 MNHNS and CDR2 SASEGT. In nucleotides, the CDR3 is TGTGCCAGCAGTGAACGGGTCGGGACTAGTTACAATGAGCAGTTCTTC. This translates into CASSERVGTSYNEQFF.

The chain carries TRBV24-1 and TRBJ2-1; weak D call: TRBD1 (5 bases). CDR1 and CDR2 from the germline V gene are KGHDR and SFDVKD. V was clipped by 4 bases and J by 6 bases, with 9 bases between them. This CDR3 region has 13 residues. The CDR3 DNA follows: TGTGCCACCAGTGACAGGGCTTCCAATGAGCAGTTCTTC. Translated, it gives CATSDRASNEQFF.

The rearrangement joins TRBV4-1 to TRBJ1-1; 8 bases are a match to TRBD1. The V and J ends lost 4 bases and 2 bases, in that order; junction bases with no gene match: 6. Germline-derived CDR1 and CDR2 are MGHRA and YSYEKL. The CDR3 covers 15 residues. The CDR3 spells CASSLFGQGNTEAFF. DNA of the CDR3: TGCGCCAGCAGCCTTTTCGGACAGGGTAACACTGAAGCTTTCTTT.

This chain uses TRBV20-1 with TRBJ2-3; D gene unclear. The CDR3 runs to 13 residues. The V end was cut by 6 bases, the J end by 2 bases, with 12 bases between. Germline V lookup: CDR1 DFQATT, CDR2 SNEGSKA (reference sequence). The DNA of the CDR3 is TGCAGTGCGGCTCTATTACTCACAGATACGCAGTATTTT. Protein: CSAALLLTDTQYF.

V is TRBV18 and J is TRBJ1-1, with no clear D. Per germline, CDR1 KGHSH and CDR2 LQKENI. The ends were cut back, 0 bases at V and 9 bases at J, with 17 bases in the middle. There are 15 residues in the CDR3. This chain's CDR3 is CASSPPEAYTAKAFF. CDR3 bases: TGTGCCAGCTCACCACCGGAGGCATATACTGCGAAAGCTTTCTTT. Combining the CDR3 with reference TRBV18 and TRBJ1-1 gives the whole variable domain NAGVMQNPRHLVRRRGQEARLRCSPMKGHSHVYWYRQLPEEGLKFMVYLQKENIIDESGMPKERFSAEFPKEGPSILRIQQVVRGDSAAYFCASSPPEAYTAKAFFGQGTRLTVV.

This sequence joins TRBV12-3 or TRBV12-4 and TRBJ2-3; TRBD1 is a possible D gene (5 bases). Trimming removed 7 bases from V and 7 bases from J, with 6 bases in between. CDR3 length: 10 amino acids. CDR3 sequence: CASKGNTQYF. The DNA for the CDR3 is TGTGCCAGCAAGGGGAATACGCAGTATTTT.

This clonotype has more than one count but fewer than ten. V usage is TRBV15 and J usage is TRBJ2-3; D is possibly TRBD2 (6 bases). The CDR3 length is 14 residues. CDR1 and CDR2 from the germline V gene are LNHNV and YYDKDF (reference sequence). V lost 5 bases and J 5 bases, leaving 14 bases between the germline ends. The CDR3 DNA sequence: TGTGCCACCAGCCCGGCGGGGCTTGTAGATACGCAGTATTTT. Translation gives CATSPAGLVDTQYF.

This clonotype showed up just a few times. The V gene is TRBV24-1, the J gene TRBJ2-2, with 7 nucleotides matching TRBD1. The J segment lost 6 bases and the V segment lost 7 bases, leaving 4 bases of the junction unmatched. CDR1 and CDR2 (germline): KGHDR, SFDVKD. The CDR3 runs 13 residues. CDR3 region: CATSTGAAGELFF. CDR3 DNA: TGTGCCACCAGCACAGGGGCCGCCGGGGAGCTGTTTTTT.

This clonotype was seen a few times. The chain's CDR3 is CASRRQGASYEQYF. The CDR3 DNA reads TGTGCCAGCAGAAGACAGGGGGCGAGTTACGAGCAGTACTTC. This chain links TRBV6-5 with TRBJ2-7; 10 nucleotides line up with TRBD1. CDR1 is MNHEY, CDR2 SVGAGI, per germline. The junction had 6 bases not matched to a gene; V was cut back by 6 bases and J by 4 bases. There are 14 residues in the CDR3.

This clonotype was seen at least ten times. This sequence joins TRBV11-2 and TRBJ2-1, with 9 bases aligning to TRBD2. The J segment lost 9 bases and the V segment lost 1 base, leaving 10 bases of the junction unmatched. The CDR3 contains 16 residues. CDR1 SGHAT and CDR2 FQNNGV come from the germline V gene. CDR3 in amino acids: CASSLGIRSGGPEQFF. CDR3 bases: TGTGCCAGCAGCTTAGGGATCCGCAGCGGGGGGCCTGAGCAGTTCTTC.

The chain employs TRBV29-1 and TRBJ1-3; D possibly corresponds to TRBD1 (6 bases). This CDR3 is 14 amino acids long. The V gene's germline CDR1 is SQVTM and CDR2 ANQGSEA. Deletions cut 2 bases from V and 2 bases from J, with 10 bases between. CDR3 in amino acids: CSVEQGMAGNTIYF. CDR3 nucleotides: TGCAGCGTTGAACAGGGGATGGCTGGAAACACCATATATTTT.

The V call is TRBV3-1, the J call TRBJ1-1; TRBD1 matches 7 bases. Germline-derived CDR1 and CDR2 are LGHDT and YNNKEL (reference sequence). The CDR3 contains 13 residues. Trimming at V came to 4 bases and at J to 5 bases, leaving 4 bases not matched to a gene. The CDR3 loop reads CASSLPGGTEAFF. The DNA for the CDR3 is TGTGCCAGCAGCCTACCAGGGGGGACTGAAGCTTTCTTT.

This chain uses TRBV4-2 with TRBJ2-3; D is perhaps TRBD2 (6 bases). V dropped 0 bases and J dropped 2 bases, with 18 bases sitting between them. The CDR3 loop spans 18 amino acids. Looked up from germline, CDR1 is LGHNA and CDR2 is YNFKEQ. CDR3 sequence: CASSQEGRRATFTDTQYF. DNA for the CDR3: TGTGCCAGCAGCCAAGAAGGGAGGCGGGCTACGTTCACAGATACGCAGTATTTT.

The J gene is TRBJ2-1, the V gene TRBV24-1, with TRBD2 identical over 7 bases. In germline, CDR1 is KGHDR, CDR2 SFDVKD. V shed 5 bases, J shed 6 bases, and the junction held 9 bases outside the gene matches. CDR3 length: 15 residues. CDR3 residues: CATSAGGSGANEQFF. The CDR3 DNA follows: TGTGCCACCAGTGCCGGCGGGAGCGGGGCCAATGAGCAGTTCTTC.

This clonotype was counted ten times or more. J is TRBJ2-3 and V is TRBV24-1, with TRBD2 matching 9 bases. Germline-derived CDR1 and CDR2 are KGHDR and SFDVKD. The CDR3 runs 18 residues. The trim removed 1 base at V and 1 base at J, leaving 8 bases unmatched. CDR3 sequence (DNA): TGTGCCACCAGTGATTTATGGAGTAGCGGGAGAGGCACAGATACGCAGTATTTT. Its translation is CATSDLWSSGRGTDTQYF.

The V and J genes are TRBV6-5 and TRBJ1-3; 7 positions agree with TRBD1. With 8 bases clipped from V and 7 bases from J, the junction kept 11 bases outside the gene matches. The V gene's germline CDR1 is MNHEY and CDR2 SVGAGI. This CDR3 is 14 amino acids long. CDR3 coding DNA: TGTGCCAGCTTAAGGGGGCAGTCGTCGAACACCATATATTTT. Translating gives CASLRGQSSNTIYF.

The rearrangement uses TRBV27 and TRBJ2-4; maybe TRBD2 (6 bases). The V end was cut by 9 bases, the J end by 0 bases, with 12 bases between. Germline V lookup: CDR1 MNHEY, CDR2 SMNVEV (reference sequence). CDR3 length equals 14 residues. CDR3 sequence reads: CASSGGLAKNIQYF. CDR3 bases: TGTGCCAGTTCCGGGGGATTAGCCAAAAACATTCAGTACTTC.